The T cell receptor (beta chain) under discussion was sequenced for a study of blood T cell repertoires in COVID-19 (TCRdb year 2020). The study in broad terms: Samples covering the acute and convalescent phases of COVID-19 were provided by collaborators in the United States, Italy and Spain. The samples were drawn from the first 160 participants of the ongoing ImmuneRACE study and from some 1,300 subjects provided by 6 global collaborators. A de-identified subject ID, COVID-19 status, age in years and sex were almost always included in the sample metadata. A freely available public database, intended as a resource for researchers studying the immune response to SARS-CoV-2, is where the repertoires were released. The prospective study material was composed of cDNA or gDNA derived from T cells, B-cell-depleted T cells, or PBMCs. Where HLA class I and class II types were available, the types were taken from metadata supplied by the sample provider, not from assay-based typing. Deeply sampled blood TCRbeta repertoires from subjects exposed to, actively infected with, or recovered from COVID-19 were included in the dataset.

Results the study describes overall, beyond this receptor: Clinical and demographic metadata were provided uncurated, with the amount varying by source and participant.

This clone was recorded only once. Its antigen is still unknown. It has no much larger one-base neighbor in the sample; base qualities were not kept. Each collaborating institution followed its own protocols to collect whole blood in K2EDTA tubes. For TCRbeta analysis, collaborators shipped samples in one of three forms: frozen whole blood, isolated PBMCs, or DNA extracted from either of those sample types. TCRbeta CDR3 regions were amplified from genomic DNA by means of the immunoSEQ Assay, a bias-controlled multiplex PCR. Turning to the authors' computational methods: The number of nucleated cells in each sample was estimated by amplification of reference gene primers within the assay. To quantify the absolute abundance of each unique TCRbeta CDR3 rearrangement, sequence reads were collapsed and filtered. For each sample, productive Simpson clonality was calculated as the square root of Simpson's diversity index over productive rearrangements. In TCRdb, the immuneACCESS table is reduced to in-frame sequences with V and J assigned. These tables do not hold every clone; where another copy was compared, an unresolved V gene accounts for under half, and the others remain unexplained. The DNA was the basis for D and trimming; V, J and clone size are from that table. For this sample there are about 270,000 clones; approximately 77% appear just once. Around 3.2% of the sample rests with the top ten.

The TCR originated in a woman aged 18-30 years with acute or convalescent COVID-19. The specimen sequenced was peripheral blood.

The CDR3 has the sequence CSVEDLRDRGHNEQFF. The DNA sequence follows: TGCAGCGTTGAAGATTTACGGGACAGGGGCCACAATGAGCAGTTCTTC. The chain is made from TRBV29-1 and TRBJ2-1; TRBD1 agrees with 10 junctional bases. Its CDR3 holds 16 amino acids, cysteine through phenylalanine. CDR3 DNA only is kept here, 48 bases in frame from base 1. Sequences SQVTM (CDR1) and ANQGSEA (CDR2) are obtained from the germline V gene. Germline trimming: 0 bases from V, 5 bases from J; junction bases outside gene matches: 7.